This is a list of T cell receptor beta chains from one sample in a study of blood T cell repertoires in COVID-19. Repertoires were generated with immunoSEQ multiplex PCR, while TCRdb's copy carries only in-frame clones and drops some. The table includes approximately 150,000 clones, approximately 86% detected once. The sample was peripheral blood. All receptors derive from a woman in her forties or fifties with acute or convalescent COVID-19. The CDR3 runs from the conserved cysteine through the conserved F or W. D genes are given only for firm matches. A clone size is listed for some rows: how often the clone was seen (once, few, many), or a class if it is expanded.

D,J,size,V,CDR3,DNA
NA,TRBJ2-7,NA,TRBV3-1/TRBV3-2,CASSPTDGFTYEQYF,TGTGCCAGCAGCCCGACTGATGGCTTTACCTACGAGCAGTACTTC
TRBD2,TRBJ2-1,NA,TRBV7-2,CASSPPSGRAGQFF,TGTGCCAGCAGCCCACCTAGCGGGAGGGCCGGGCAGTTCTTC
NA,TRBJ2-7,NA,TRBV14,CASSYSYYEQYF,TGTGCCAGCAGTTACTCGTACTACGAGCAGTACTTC
NA,TRBJ1-1,NA,TRBV6-2/TRBV6-3,CASSYSGQRVMNTEAFF,TGTGCCAGCAGTTACTCGGGGCAGCGGGTTATGAACACTGAAGCTTTCTTT
NA,TRBJ1-5,NA,TRBV29-1,CSAGQQDQPQHF,TGCAGCGCGGGACAACAGGATCAGCCCCAGCATTTT
NA,TRBJ2-7,NA,TRBV30,CAWSQGYEQYF,TGTGCCTGGAGTCAGGGATACGAGCAGTACTTC
TRBD2,TRBJ2-1,NA,TRBV11-3,CASSSPTSGRSEQFF,TGTGCCAGCAGCTCCCCGACTAGCGGGAGGTCTGAGCAGTTCTTC
TRBD1,TRBJ1-5,NA,TRBV5-5,CASSLMARGQGNQPQHF,TGTGCCAGCAGCTTGATGGCTAGGGGGCAAGGCAATCAGCCCCAGCATTTT
TRBD1,TRBJ1-5,NA,TRBV6-5,CASNRGENQPQHF,TGTGCCAGCAACAGGGGGGAGAATCAGCCCCAGCATTTT
TRBD2,TRBJ2-3,once,TRBV19,CASSHSGDDTDTQYF,TGTGCCAGTAGCCATAGCGGGGACGACACAGATACGCAGTATTTT
NA,TRBJ1-3,once,TRBV5-6,CASSRWTVGNTIYF,TGTGCCAGCAGCCGATGGACTGTCGGAAACACCATATATTTT
TRBD1,TRBJ2-7,NA,TRBV6-4,CASSAGTDSYEQYF,TGTGCCAGCAGTGCCGGGACAGACTCCTACGAGCAGTACTTC
TRBD2,TRBJ2-1,NA,TRBV9,CASSVGGLAGEPGYNEQFF,TGTGCCAGCAGCGTTGGGGGACTAGCGGGGGAACCCGGTTACAATGAGCAGTTCTTC
TRBD2,TRBJ2-3,NA,TRBV3-1/TRBV3-2,CASSLGLAGGAADTQYF,TGTGCCAGCAGCCTCGGACTAGCGGGGGGGGCAGCGGATACGCAGTATTTT
TRBD1,TRBJ2-1,NA,TRBV6-5,CASSYGTGWNEQFF,TGTGCCAGCAGTTACGGGACAGGCTGGAATGAGCAGTTCTTC
NA,TRBJ1-5,NA,TRBV10-3,CAISEFPGQSSNQPQHF,TGTGCCATCAGTGAGTTTCCGGGACAATCTAGCAATCAGCCCCAGCATTTT
TRBD1,TRBJ1-6,NA,TRBV11-2,CASSLDRAGGGWNSPLHF,TGTGCCAGCAGCTTAGATCGCGCAGGGGGTGGGTGGAATTCACCCCTCCACTTT
NA,TRBJ2-7,NA,TRBV6-1,CASSEAFREIGYEQYF,TGTGCCAGCAGTGAAGCGTTCCGGGAAATTGGCTACGAGCAGTACTTC
NA,TRBJ2-7,NA,TRBV2,CASSERYEQYF,TGTGCCAGCAGTGAGCGATACGAGCAGTACTTC
TRBD2,TRBJ2-1,NA,TRBV9,CASSAGLAVLNEQFF,TGTGCCAGCAGCGCGGGACTAGCGGTACTCAATGAGCAGTTCTTC
TRBD2,TRBJ2-3,NA,TRBV5-1,CASSPGTSVRGTDTQYF,TGCGCCAGCAGCCCAGGGACTAGCGTTAGAGGCACAGATACGCAGTATTTT
NA,TRBJ2-2,NA,TRBV18,CASSPAEFRTGELFF,TGTGCCAGCTCACCAGCGGAGTTCAGAACCGGGGAGCTGTTTTTT
NA,TRBJ2-7,NA,TRBV24-1,CATSDAGTPREQYF,TGTGCCACCAGTGATGCGGGAACCCCGAGGGAGCAGTACTTC
NA,TRBJ2-4,NA,TRBV7-9,CASSLAGGENIQYF,TGTGCCAGCAGCCTGGCAGGAGGGGAAAACATTCAGTACTTC
TRBD2,TRBJ2-1,NA,TRBV7-3,CASSLGLAGDLLTYNEQFF,TGTGCCAGCAGCCTAGGACTAGCGGGGGATTTATTGACCTACAATGAGCAGTTCTTC
TRBD1,TRBJ2-7,NA,TRBV6-5,CASLPRDRGFYEQYF,TGTGCCAGTCTTCCGCGGGACAGGGGTTTCTACGAGCAGTACTTC
NA,TRBJ1-4,NA,TRBV9,CASSPQGEKLFF,TGTGCCAGCAGCCCCCAGGGCGAAAAACTGTTTTTT
TRBD1,TRBJ1-1,NA,TRBV6-6,CASSYSQDRTEAFF,TGTGCCAGCAGTTACTCCCAGGACAGGACTGAAGCTTTCTTT
NA,TRBJ1-4,NA,TRBV9,CASSVLGEANEKLFF,TGTGCCAGCAGCGTTTTGGGGGAGGCTAATGAAAAACTGTTTTTT
TRBD2,TRBJ2-1,NA,TRBV19,CASISGTSAYNEQFF,TGTGCCAGTATCTCCGGGACTAGCGCCTACAATGAGCAGTTCTTC
TRBD1,TRBJ1-2,NA,TRBV7-9,CASSLDITGVHGYTF,TGTGCCAGCAGCTTAGACATTACAGGGGTCCATGGCTACACCTTC
TRBD2,TRBJ2-1,NA,TRBV18,CASSPPTSGGYNEQFF,TGTGCCAGCTCACCACCAACTAGCGGGGGCTACAATGAGCAGTTCTTC
TRBD2,TRBJ2-1,NA,TRBV7-3,CASSRTSGGDIGEQFF,TGTGCCAGCAGCAGGACTAGCGGGGGTGACATTGGTGAGCAGTTCTTC
NA,TRBJ2-7,NA,TRBV6-4,CASRQGLVEQYF,TGTGCCAGCAGGCAGGGGCTTGTCGAGCAGTACTTC
NA,TRBJ1-5,NA,TRBV5-1,CASSLGGTLSYQSNQPQHF,TGCGCCAGCAGCTTGGGGGGGACACTGAGTTACCAAAGCAATCAGCCCCAGCATTTT
TRBD2,TRBJ2-7,NA,TRBV4-1,CASSQGEGITYEQYF,TGCGCCAGCAGCCAAGGGGAGGGTATAACCTACGAGCAGTACTTC
NA,TRBJ2-1,NA,TRBV12-3/TRBV12-4,CASSLGSNEQFF,TGTGCCAGCAGTTTAGGTAGCAATGAGCAGTTCTTC
TRBD1,TRBJ2-5,once,TRBV7-3,CASSLGQGDGETQYF,TGTGCCAGCAGCTTGGGACAGGGGGATGGAGAGACCCAGTACTTC
NA,TRBJ2-7,NA,TRBV6-5,CASSRISGGYEQYF,TGTGCCAGCAGTCGAATTAGCGGTGGGTACGAGCAGTACTTC
TRBD2,TRBJ2-3,NA,TRBV5-6,CASSPPRASGYTDTQYF,TGTGCCAGCAGCCCGCCCCGGGCTAGCGGATACACAGATACGCAGTATTTT
TRBD1,TRBJ1-1,NA,TRBV27,CASSLRLGQGGTEAFF,TGTGCCAGCAGTTTACGCCTTGGACAGGGAGGCACTGAAGCTTTCTTT
NA,TRBJ2-2,NA,TRBV5-1,CASSFTVAGELFF,TGCGCCAGCAGCTTTACGGTAGCCGGGGAGCTGTTTTTT
TRBD2,TRBJ2-3,NA,TRBV2,CAMRGVSTDTQYF,TGTGCTATGCGGGGGGTATCAACAGATACGCAGTATTTT
TRBD1,TRBJ1-2,NA,TRBV7-2,CASSLGGTAIYGYTF,TGTGCCAGCAGCTTAGGGGGGACAGCAATCTATGGCTACACCTTC
NA,TRBJ1-4,NA,TRBV2,CASREGGGKLFF,TGTGCCAGCAGAGAGGGCGGTGGAAAACTGTTTTTT
TRBD1,TRBJ2-1,once,TRBV7-3,CASSADRAYYNEQFF,TGTGCCAGCAGCGCGGACAGGGCCTACTACAATGAGCAGTTCTTC
TRBD1,TRBJ2-7,NA,TRBV7-7,CASSSLLTGGTIEQYF,TGTGCCAGCAGCTCCCTTCTGACAGGGGGTACGATTGAGCAGTACTTC
TRBD2,TRBJ2-7,once,TRBV7-2,CASSSDSGRANSYEQYF,TGTGCCAGCAGTTCCGATAGCGGGAGGGCTAACTCCTACGAGCAGTACTTC
TRBD1,TRBJ2-7,NA,TRBV7-6,CASSFGLPGQGEYEQYF,TGTGCCAGCAGCTTTGGACTCCCGGGACAGGGGGAGTACGAGCAGTACTTC
TRBD2,TRBJ2-1,NA,TRBV19,CASSISPGLAINEQFF,TGTGCCAGTAGTATATCACCGGGACTAGCGATCAATGAGCAGTTCTTC
TRBD1,TRBJ1-2,once,TRBV7-8,CASSLTAGTGQYGYTF,TGTGCCAGCAGCTTAACCGCCGGGACAGGACAATATGGCTACACCTTC
NA,TRBJ1-2,few,TRBV19,CASSISGETNYGYTF,TGTGCCAGTAGTATTTCCGGGGAAACTAACTATGGCTACACCTTC
NA,TRBJ2-3,NA,TRBV2,CARQPGTDTQYF,TGTGCCAGGCAACCGGGCACAGATACGCAGTATTTT
TRBD2,TRBJ2-7,NA,TRBV10-3,CAISDPYRASGNVYEQYF,TGTGCCATCAGTGATCCTTATCGGGCTAGCGGGAACGTATACGAGCAGTACTTC
NA,TRBJ1-1,once,TRBV19,CASSISLNTEAFF,TGTGCCAGTAGTATTTCCTTGAACACTGAAGCTTTCTTT